This passage covers 31 T cell receptor beta chains from one sample sequenced in a study of blood T cell repertoires in COVID-19. Libraries were prepared by immunoSEQ multiplex PCR; TCRdb keeps only in-frame clonotypes and omits some of them. The sample has under 150,000 clones, 80% to 85% seen once. Sequencing was performed on PBMCs or T cells enriched from blood (not recorded which). The receptors were gathered from a man in his thirties or forties who had recovered from COVID-19.

The chain recombines TRBV7-2 with TRBJ2-1; TRBD2 matches 10 bases. Germline V lookup: CDR1 SGHTA, CDR2 FQGNSA. The CDR3 is made up of 16 amino acids. The J segment lost 7 bases and the V segment lost 1 base, leaving 7 bases of the junction unmatched. The CDR3, as DNA: TGTGCCAGCAGCTTAGGGCCTAGCGGGAGTACAAATGAGCAGTTCTTC. Its translation: CASSLGPSGSTNEQFF.

This chain uses TRBV18 with TRBJ2-7, with TRBD1 as a possible D gene (5 bases). Trimming removed 0 bases at V and 4 bases at J, with 25 bases between. The CDR3 has 19 amino acids. CDR1 is KGHSH, CDR2 LQKENI, per germline. CDR3 protein: CASSPPAPRNTTTDYEQYF. CDR3 nucleotides: TGTGCCAGCTCACCACCCGCCCCGCGCAATACAACGACAGATTACGAGCAGTACTTC.

This chain links TRBV11-3 with TRBJ2-1, with D perhaps matching TRBD2 (6 bases). CDR1 and CDR2 (germline): SGHNT, YENEEA. V shed 0 bases and J shed 2 bases, with 8 bases lying between them. The CDR3 has 15 amino acids. CDR3 DNA sequence: TGTGCCAGCAGCTTAGACGGGAGACCCTACAATGAGCAGTTCTTC. Protein: CASSLDGRPYNEQFF.

The table lists this clone with a count of one. V and J are TRBV18 and TRBJ2-1; D possibly corresponds to TRBD2 (5 bases). CDR3 length equals 17 residues. Trimming pared 3 bases from V and 0 bases from J, leaving 15 bases between. Germline V gene sequence: CDR1 KGHSH, CDR2 LQKENI. CDR3: CASSPPNRGRSYNEQFF. The CDR3 nucleotides are TGTGCCAGCTCACCCCCCAACCGGGGTCGCTCCTACAATGAGCAGTTCTTC.

The V gene is TRBV29-1, the J gene TRBJ2-1, with a possible D match to TRBD1 (5 bases). Germline CDR1 and CDR2: SQVTM and ANQGSEA. V shed 5 bases and J shed 6 bases, with 8 bases lying between them. The CDR3 spans 11 residues. The CDR3 region has the DNA TGCAGCGTTACAGACAGCAATGAGCAGTTCTTC. Its protein product is CSVTDSNEQFF.

The V call is TRBV6-5, the J call TRBJ1-6, with 7 bases lining up with TRBD1. CDR3 size: 16 residues. V lost 0 bases and J lost 9; bases outside the gene matches: 8. The germline gives CDR1 MNHEY, CDR2 SVGAGI. CDR3 loop: CASSYSNRGRGSPLHF. The CDR3 DNA sequence: TGTGCCAGCAGTTACTCGAACAGGGGTAGAGGTTCACCCCTCCACTTT.

This chain links TRBV30 with TRBJ1-3; D is undetermined. The CDR3 extends over 14 amino acids. The ends were cut back, 0 bases at V and 1 base at J, with 7 bases in the middle. CDR1 and CDR2 (germline): GTSNPN, SVGIG (reference sequence). CDR3 sequence reads: CAWSVLRSGNTIYF. The CDR3 nucleotides read TGTGCCTGGAGTGTACTTAGATCTGGAAACACCATATATTTT.

This clone was picked up one time. The CDR3 DNA reads TGTGCCAGCAGCATAAACTACAGGGTTCTTGAAGGCTACACCTTC. Its translation is CASSINYRVLEGYTF. The chain recombines TRBV5-6 with TRBJ1-2; possibly TRBD1 for D (6 bases). Germline V gene data show CDR1 as SGHDT and CDR2 as YYEEEE. The V and J ends lost 4 bases and 8 bases respectively, with 21 bases between them. The CDR3 is 15 residues long.

This clone occurred a few times. The genes are TRBV11-2 and TRBJ2-1; D possibly corresponds to TRBD1 (5 bases). The CDR3 has 13 amino acids. V was pared by 6 bases and J by 6 bases, with 12 bases between. CDR1 SGHAT and CDR2 FQNNGV come from the germline V gene. The CDR3 DNA reads TGTGCCAGCAGGATTCAGGGTAGCAATGAGCAGTTCTTC. Its translation is CASRIQGSNEQFF.

This chain joins TRBV2 and TRBJ2-3; TRBD1 is a possible D gene (6 bases). Trimming left V 7 bases short and J 8 bases short, with 19 bases between. CDR1 is SNHLY and CDR2 is FYNNEI in the germline V gene. The CDR3 runs 14 residues. The CDR3 nucleotides read TGTGCCAGCAAAGAGACAGGAGCACAAGGTACGCAGTATTTT. Translating it yields CASKETGAQGTQYF.

V and J are TRBV6-5 and TRBJ1-1; D might be TRBD1 (5 bases). Germline CDR1 and CDR2: MNHEY and SVGAGI. The CDR3 loop spans 14 amino acids. Trimming took 6 bases from V and 1 from J, leaving 12 bases between them. The CDR3 region has the DNA TGTGCCAGCAGGCGAGGACAAGCGAACACTGAAGCTTTCTTT. Translating gives CASRRGQANTEAFF.

V usage is TRBV5-4 and J usage is TRBJ2-3; possibly TRBD2 for D (6 bases). This CDR3 is 14 amino acids long. Germline lookup yields CDR1 SGHNT and CDR2 YYREEE (reference sequence). Trimming shortened V by 3 bases and J by 0 bases, and 8 bases separated the two germline ends. The CDR3, as DNA: TGTGCCAGCAGCTGGGGGACTAGCACAGATACGCAGTATTTT. Residues: CASSWGTSTDTQYF.

For the CDR3, the DNA is TGTGCCAGTAGTATGCCAGGGGACTATGGCTACACCTTC. Encoded protein: CASSMPGDYGYTF. V usage is TRBV19 and J usage is TRBJ1-2; D perhaps matches TRBD1 (6 bases). Germline V gene lookup returns CDR1 LNHDA and CDR2 SQIVND (reference sequence). The V end was cut by 3 bases, the J end by 3 bases, with 8 bases between. CDR3 length: 13 amino acids.

This chain connects TRBV14 to TRBJ1-3; 7 bases match TRBD1. Trimming at V came to 10 bases and at J to 1 base, leaving 7 bases not matched to a gene. This CDR3 has 14 amino acids. Germline V gene sequence: CDR1 SGHDN, CDR2 FVKESK. The CDR3: CATRLTGSGNTIYF. The CDR3 DNA reads as TGTGCCACCCGACTGACAGGGTCTGGAAACACCATATATTTT. Complete variable domain (other parts from reference TRBV14 and TRBJ1-3): EAGVTQFPSHSVIEKGQTVTLRCDPISGHDNLYWYRRVMGKEIKFLLHFVKESKQDESGMPNNRFLAERTGGTYSTLKVQPAELEDSGVYFCATRLTGSGNTIYFGEGSWLTVV.

The table lists this clone with many counts. The chain couples TRBV27 to TRBJ2-3, with 10 bases matching TRBD1. V lost 6 bases, J lost 3 bases, and 6 bases stayed unmatched. The CDR3 is 15 amino acids. Germline V gives CDR1 MNHEY, CDR2 SMNVEV (reference sequence). The CDR3 bases are TGTGCCAGCAGCCAGGGACAGGGGCAGACAGATACGCAGTATTTT. Its translation is CASSQGQGQTDTQYF.

This chain joins TRBV6-5 and TRBJ2-6; D is uncertain. The ends were cut back, 0 bases at V and 5 bases at J, with 5 bases in the middle. The germline CDR1 and CDR2 sequences are MNHEY and SVGAGI. The CDR3 loop spans 14 amino acids. CDR3 sequence: CASSYSSRANVLTF. The CDR3 DNA reads TGTGCCAGCAGTTACTCGTCTCGGGCCAACGTCCTGACTTTC.

The chain links TRBV7-9 to TRBJ2-5, with 8 bases lining up with TRBD1. CDR3 length: 17 residues. V trimming: 5 bases; J trimming: 5 bases; junction bases outside the gene matches: 16. In germline, CDR1 is SEHNR, CDR2 FQNEAQ (reference sequence). The CDR3 DNA reads as TGTGCCAGCAGCCTCTTACTGACGACAGGGGTTTCTGAGACCCAGTACTTC. This gives the protein CASSLLLTTGVSETQYF.

The chain's CDR3 is CASSDRVGYTF. Written as DNA, the CDR3 is TGTGCCAGCAGCGACAGGGTGGGCTACACCTTC. The rearrangement uses TRBV12-3 or TRBV12-4 and TRBJ1-2; 7 bases are a match to TRBD1. J lost 8 bases, V lost 6 bases, and 3 bases had no gene match. This CDR3 contains 11 residues.

The chain has TRBV10-3 and TRBJ2-1; 9 nucleotides agree with TRBD1. V gave up 6 bases and J gave up 4 bases; unmatched junction bases: 4. CDR3 size: 14 residues. The germline V gene encodes CDR1 ENHRY and CDR2 SYGVKD. The CDR3 loop reads CAISPGQGYNEQFF. The DNA for the CDR3 is TGTGCCATCAGCCCCGGACAGGGGTACAATGAGCAGTTCTTC.

CDR3 residues: CSVESTWGQTLPEAFF. In DNA, the CDR3 is TGCAGCGTTGAATCGACCTGGGGCCAAACTCTCCCTGAAGCTTTCTTT. The genes are TRBV29-1 and TRBJ1-1, with D perhaps TRBD1 (5 bases). Germline-derived CDR1 and CDR2 are SQVTM and ANQGSEA. The length of the CDR3 is 16 residues. V was cut by 2 bases and J by 6 bases, with 22 bases left in between.

This rearrangement joins TRBV18 to TRBJ1-3; 7 bases are shared with TRBD1. Germline trimming cut 6 bases from V and 7 bases from J; bases unmatched to any gene: 9. Germline CDR1 and CDR2: KGHSH and LQKENI. The CDR3 extends over 14 amino acids. The chain's CDR3 is CASSPWTGGNTIYF. CDR3 DNA sequence: TGTGCCAGCTCGCCCTGGACAGGTGGGAACACCATATATTTT.

The V gene is TRBV30, the J gene TRBJ1-1; no clear D. Germline CDR1 reads GTSNPN; CDR2 reads SVGIG (reference sequence). V lost 1 base, J lost 3 bases, and 6 bases lay in between. The CDR3 consists of 12 residues. The CDR3 reads CAWSAFDTEAFF. CDR3 nucleotides: TGTGCCTGGAGTGCGTTTGACACTGAAGCTTTCTTT.

This chain joins TRBV7-9 and TRBJ1-4; no firm D call. Per the germline V gene, CDR1 is SEHNR and CDR2 is FQNEAQ (reference sequence). V lost 4 bases and J lost 8, with 23 bases in between. The CDR3 loop spans 17 amino acids. The CDR3 sequence is CASSSEDGVGYSEKLFF. DNA of the CDR3: TGTGCCAGCAGCTCGGAGGACGGGGTAGGGTATTCGGAAAAACTGTTTTTT.

The V gene is TRBV7-9, the J gene TRBJ2-1; 7 bases match TRBD1. CDR3 length equals 15 residues. Unmatched junction bases numbered 5, after V lost 5 bases and J lost 1 base. The germline V gene has CDR1 SEHNR and CDR2 FQNEAQ (reference sequence). The CDR3 nucleotides are TGTGCCAGCAGCGGACGGACAGGTTCCTACAATGAGCAGTTCTTC. Amino acids: CASSGRTGSYNEQFF. Variable domain in full (rest from reference TRBV7-9 and TRBJ2-1): DTGVSQNPRHKITKRGQNVTFRCDPISEHNRLYWYRQTLGQGPEFLTYFQNEAQLEKSRLLSDRFSAERPKGSFSTLEIQRTEQGDSAMYLCASSGRTGSYNEQFFGPGTRLTVL.

This sequence joins TRBV19 and TRBJ1-5; D is ambiguous. The CDR3 is 12 residues long. Deletions cut 6 bases from V and 6 bases from J, with 9 bases between. Germline CDR1 is LNHDA and CDR2 is SQIVND (reference sequence). This CDR3 reads CASSAGIQPQHF. The CDR3 coding sequence is TGTGCCAGTAGCGCGGGTATTCAGCCCCAGCATTTT.

This chain joins TRBV5-1 and TRBJ2-2; D is possibly TRBD2 (5 bases). Trimming shortened V by 0 bases and J by 0 bases, and 9 bases separated the two germline ends. This CDR3 comprises 16 residues. CDR1 and CDR2 (germline): SGHRS, YFSETQ. CDR3 DNA sequence: TGCGCCAGCAGCTTGGATCTAGCTTCGAACACCGGGGAGCTGTTTTTT. As protein: CASSLDLASNTGELFF.

The chain links TRBV9 to TRBJ2-5; D perhaps matches TRBD1 (5 bases). The length of the CDR3 is 13 residues. V was cut by 4 bases and J by 5 bases, with 12 bases left in between. The germline V gene has CDR1 SGDLS and CDR2 YYNGEE. The CDR3 is CASSWQGGETQYF. The CDR3 bases are TGTGCCAGCAGCTGGCAGGGTGGGGAGACCCAGTACTTC.

The genes are TRBV19 and TRBJ1-2, with TRBD1 matching over 11 bases. Germline CDR1 is LNHDA and CDR2 is SQIVND (reference sequence). This CDR3 is 18 amino acids long. Trimming cost V 10 bases and J 5 bases; bases outside gene matches: 21. CDR3 amino acids: CATFGEDRGRSRPYGYTF. The CDR3 nucleotides are TGTGCCACCTTTGGAGAGGACAGGGGGCGATCGCGGCCTTATGGCTACACCTTC.

The chain combines TRBV4-1 with TRBJ2-1; 9 bases are shared with TRBD1. The CDR3 has 16 amino acids. The germline V gene encodes CDR1 MGHRA and CDR2 YSYEKL. With 2 bases clipped from V and 2 bases from J, the junction kept 4 bases outside the gene matches. CDR3 sequence: CASSQQGQGTYNEQFF. The CDR3 DNA is TGCGCCAGCAGCCAACAAGGACAGGGGACCTACAATGAGCAGTTCTTC.

V is TRBV2 and J is TRBJ2-7, with TRBD1 identical over 9 bases. Germline-derived CDR1 and CDR2 are SNHLY and FYNNEI. The CDR3 runs to 12 residues. With V trimmed by 6 bases and J by 9 bases, 6 bases remained unmatched. The CDR3 nucleotides are TGTGCCAGCAGATCAACAGGGGGCGGGCAGTACTTC. It is translated as CASRSTGGGQYF. The whole variable domain, filled in from reference TRBV2 and TRBJ2-7, reads EPEVTQTPSHQVTQMGQEVILRCVPISNHLYFYWYRQILGQKVEFLVSFYNNEISEKSEIFDDQFSVERPDGSNFTLKIRSTKLEDSAMYFCASRSTGGGQYFGPGTRLTVT.

The sample holds one count of this clone. The CDR3 coding sequence is TGTGCCAGCAGTCTCAGGGTCACGGATGGCTACACCTTC. Encoded protein: CASSLRVTDGYTF. The chain carries TRBV12-3 or TRBV12-4 and TRBJ1-2; TRBD1 is a possible D gene (5 bases). Trimming left V 5 bases short and J 6 bases short, with 13 bases between. This CDR3 comprises 13 residues.